Listed below are T cell receptor beta chains from one sample, sequenced in a study of blood T cell repertoires in COVID-19. Measured with immunoSEQ multiplex PCR; TCRdb has only the in-frame clones, and not every one. In the table there are some 320,000 clones, roughly 90% of which are singletons. The sample was PBMCs or T cells enriched from blood (not recorded which). The receptor source for this set is a man aged 55-75 years who had recovered from COVID-19. Each CDR3 is given with its conserved first and last residue. D genes are given only for firm matches. Rows may omit the clone size; those that give it use once, few, many or a size class.

DNA: TGTGCCAGCAGCTTAGAACGGCCGGGGGTTGGCGGGGAGCTGTTTTTT
CDR3: CASSLERPGVGGELFF
J: TRBJ2-2
V: TRBV7-9
size: .
D: .

DNA: TGTGCCAGCAGTTACGACAGTAATAGCAATCAGCCCCAGCATTTT
CDR3: CASSYDSNSNQPQHF
J: TRBJ1-5
V: TRBV6-5
size: .
D: .

DNA: TGTGCCAGCAGCCGGGACAAAAATCAGCCCCAGCATTTT
CDR3: CASSRDKNQPQHF
J: TRBJ1-5
V: TRBV5-8
size: .
D: .

DNA: TGTGCCAGCTCCCCTAGCGGGGGGACTTACAATGAGCAGTTCTTC
CDR3: CASSPSGGTYNEQFF
J: TRBJ2-1
V: TRBV18
size: .
D: TRBD2

DNA: TGCGCCAGCAGCTTGGACAGGCCCCAGACAGATACGCAGTATTTT
CDR3: CASSLDRPQTDTQYF
J: TRBJ2-3
V: TRBV5-1
size: .
D: .

DNA: TGTGCCAGCTCACCATTATCGAGGTCACCCCTCCACTTT
CDR3: CASSPLSRSPLHF
J: TRBJ1-6
V: TRBV18
size: .
D: .

DNA: TGCAGCGTTGAAGATCTTGGCGGGGGAGGTAATGAGCAGTTCTTC
CDR3: CSVEDLGGGGNEQFF
J: TRBJ2-1
V: TRBV29-1
size: .
D: TRBD2

DNA: TGTGCCATCAGTGACAGGGAGGCCTACAATGAGCAGTTCTTC
CDR3: CAISDREAYNEQFF
J: TRBJ2-1
V: TRBV10-3
size: .
D: .

DNA: TGTGCCAGCAGCATTCCTGGACAGGGGAACCCCCTCCACTTT
CDR3: CASSIPGQGNPLHF
J: TRBJ1-6
V: TRBV7-9
size: .
D: TRBD1

DNA: TGCGCCAGCAGCCAAGTCCCGACAGGGGGCCTTAACGAGCAGTACTTC
CDR3: CASSQVPTGGLNEQYF
J: TRBJ2-7
V: TRBV4-1
size: .
D: TRBD1

DNA: TGTGCCAGTAGAACAGGGAGAGGCACTGAGGCTTTCTTT
CDR3: CASRTGRGTEAFF
J: TRBJ1-1
V: TRBV19
size: .
D: .

DNA: TGCGCCAGCAGCCTTGGGGTCGGGGATACGTACGAGCAGTACTTC
CDR3: CASSLGVGDTYEQYF
J: TRBJ2-7
V: TRBV4-3
size: .
D: .

DNA: TGTGCCAGCTCACCGCAGGGTTTTACCTACAATGAGCAGTTCTTC
CDR3: CASSPQGFTYNEQFF
J: TRBJ2-1
V: TRBV18
size: .
D: .

DNA: TGTGCCAGCAGCTTGGCCGGGACAGTGGGTGGACAATCTGAAGCTTTCTTT
CDR3: CASSLAGTVGGQSEAFF
J: TRBJ1-1
V: TRBV5-4
size: .
D: TRBD1

DNA: TGCGCCAGCAGGGCGGTCCCGGGAAAAAGCAATCAGCCCCAGCATTTT
CDR3: CASRAVPGKSNQPQHF
J: TRBJ1-5
V: TRBV10-1
size: .
D: .

DNA: TGTGCCTCCAAAAAGGGGGAGGGAAGCTCCTACAATGAGCAGTTCTTC
CDR3: CASKKGEGSSYNEQFF
J: TRBJ2-1
V: TRBV10-3
size: .
D: .

DNA: TGTGCCAGCAGCCCTGGACTAGCGGGCCCAGATTCCTACAATGAGCAGTTCTTC
CDR3: CASSPGLAGPDSYNEQFF
J: TRBJ2-1
V: TRBV7-9
size: once
D: TRBD2

DNA: TGTGCCAGCAGCTCGGACTCGAACACTGAAGCTTTCTTT
CDR3: CASSSDSNTEAFF
J: TRBJ1-1
V: TRBV6-4
size: .
D: .

DNA: TGTGCCTGGAGTCCAGGGGAGTACTATGGCTACACCTTC
CDR3: CAWSPGEYYGYTF
J: TRBJ1-2
V: TRBV30
size: once
D: .

DNA: TGTGCCAGCAGCTTATATAGTTACGAGCAGTACTTC
CDR3: CASSLYSYEQYF
J: TRBJ2-7
V: TRBV11-2
size: .
D: .

DNA: TGTGCCAGCAGTTATTTCCGTCTGAACACTGAAGCTTTCTTT
CDR3: CASSYFRLNTEAFF
J: TRBJ1-1
V: TRBV6-2/TRBV6-3
size: .
D: .

DNA: TGTGCCAGCAGCCAAGATGGGGGGGTAGCGGCCAAAAACATTCAGTACTTC
CDR3: CASSQDGGVAAKNIQYF
J: TRBJ2-4
V: TRBV3-1/TRBV3-2
size: .
D: TRBD2

DNA: TGTGCCAGCAGTCCGGGACTAGCGGGGGGCTACTTCGCCCACGAGCAGTACTTC
CDR3: CASSPGLAGGYFAHEQYF
J: TRBJ2-7
V: TRBV6-2/TRBV6-3
size: .
D: TRBD2

DNA: TGCGCCAGCAGCCACCGGCCCGTAGGGGTTTCAGCAGATACGCAGTATTTT
CDR3: CASSHRPVGVSADTQYF
J: TRBJ2-3
V: TRBV4-1
size: .
D: .

DNA: TGTGCCAGCAGCGAATTAGCGGGGGGGCCAGCCGGGGAGCTGTTTTTT
CDR3: CASSELAGGPAGELFF
J: TRBJ2-2
V: TRBV5-6
size: .
D: TRBD2

DNA: TGTGCCACCAGCAGAGATTCCGGGACAGGGACGAGGCTCTTC
CDR3: CATSRDSGTGTRLF
J: TRBJ2-1
V: TRBV15
size: few
D: TRBD1

DNA: TGTGCCAGCAGTCCTTCCACGAGGCAGCCCCAGCATTTT
CDR3: CASSPSTRQPQHF
J: TRBJ1-5
V: TRBV6-5
size: once
D: .

DNA: TGTGCCTGGAGTGTGGGGACAAGATTCACCGAGCAGTACTTC
CDR3: CAWSVGTRFTEQYF
J: TRBJ2-7
V: TRBV30
size: .
D: .

DNA: TGTGCCATCAGTGCAGGGGGGAACTATGGCTACACCTTC
CDR3: CAISAGGNYGYTF
J: TRBJ1-2
V: TRBV10-3
size: .
D: TRBD1

DNA: TGTGCCAGCAGCCATGTACAGGGGGCCAATGAGCAGTTCTTC
CDR3: CASSHVQGANEQFF
J: TRBJ2-1
V: TRBV3-1/TRBV3-2
size: .
D: TRBD1

DNA: TGTGCCAGCAGCGTAGGGTTAGGGGTCAACGACGAGCAGTACTTC
CDR3: CASSVGLGVNDEQYF
J: TRBJ2-7
V: TRBV9
size: .
D: .

DNA: TGCAGTGCTCAGGGGAACACTGAAGCTTTCTTT
CDR3: CSAQGNTEAFF
J: TRBJ1-1
V: TRBV20-1
size: .
D: .

DNA: TGTGCCAGCAGTGAGGGCTCCTGGGAGCAGTACTTC
CDR3: CASSEGSWEQYF
J: TRBJ2-7
V: TRBV6-1
size: once
D: .

DNA: TGTGCCAGCAGCTACACAGCATCAGATACGCAGTATTTT
CDR3: CASSYTASDTQYF
J: TRBJ2-3
V: TRBV7-2
size: once
D: .

DNA: TGTGCCATCACTGAAGGACAGGGGGCCGGGGCCAACGTCCTGACTTTC
CDR3: CAITEGQGAGANVLTF
J: TRBJ2-6
V: TRBV10-3
size: .
D: TRBD1